This passage covers 26 T cell receptor beta chains from one sample sequenced in a study of blood T cell repertoires in COVID-19 (dated by TCRdb to the early 2020s). Receptors were amplified or captured by the immunoSEQ multiplex PCR assay. The table was pulled from immuneACCESS by TCRdb, which kept in-frame rearrangements only. Such tables lose some clones; where checked, under half of the loss comes from unresolved V genes, and the rest has no known cause. The sample has some 200,000 clones on record, about 75% of them singletons. Jointly, the top ten make up around 7.9% of the sample. Sequencing was carried out using peripheral blood. The source of these receptors is a woman aged 50 to 65 with active or convalescent COVID-19.

This clone was counted many times. J is TRBJ2-2 and V is TRBV28; 7 nucleotides align to TRBD2. Germline CDR1 reads MDHEN; CDR2 reads SYDVKM. The CDR3 contains 14 residues. J lost 4 bases, V lost 3 bases, and 2 bases had no gene match. The CDR3 loop is CASSLAGVTGELFF. Here the CDR3 DNA reads TGTGCCAGCAGTTTGGCGGGAGTCACCGGGGAGCTGTTTTTT.

The chain is built from TRBV5-1 and TRBJ2-3; tentatively, D is TRBD2 (5 bases). The CDR3 sequence is 15 residues long. The germline V and J ends were trimmed by 4 bases and 7 bases, with 19 bases remaining between them. Per germline, CDR1 SGHRS and CDR2 YFSETQ. CDR3 loop: CASSLETNPGNTQYF. The CDR3 nucleotides read TGCGCCAGCAGCCTCGAGACCAATCCGGGGAATACGCAGTATTTT. Full variable domain (outside the CDR3, taken from reference TRBV5-1 and TRBJ2-3): KAGVTQTPRYLIKTRGQQVTLSCSPISGHRSVSWYQQTPGQGLQFLFEYFSETQRNKGNFPGRFSGRQFSNSRSEMNVSTLELGDSALYLCASSLETNPGNTQYFGPGTRLTVL.

The chain couples TRBV5-1 to TRBJ1-2; TRBD1 agrees at 9 bases. Per the germline V gene, CDR1 is SGHRS and CDR2 is YFSETQ. The CDR3 length is 14 residues. V was pared by 2 bases and J by 8 bases, with 7 bases of the junction left unmatched. CDR3 nucleotide sequence: TGCGCCAGCAGCTTACAGGGGGCGGACAACGGCTACACCTTC. Protein: CASSLQGADNGYTF.

This clone came up a few times. V gene TRBV2 combines with J gene TRBJ1-4; D perhaps matches TRBD1 (6 bases). V was pared by 4 bases and J by 7 bases, with 16 bases between. This CDR3 has 15 residues. The germline CDR1 and CDR2 sequences are SNHLY and FYNNEI. The CDR3 DNA sequence: TGTGCCAGCAGTGGATGGGACACCAGTGTTGAAAAACTGTTTTTT. Encoded protein: CASSGWDTSVEKLFF. Combining the CDR3 with reference TRBV2 and TRBJ1-4 gives the whole variable domain EPEVTQTPSHQVTQMGQEVILRCVPISNHLYFYWYRQILGQKVEFLVSFYNNEISEKSEIFDDQFSVERPDGSNFTLKIRSTKLEDSAMYFCASSGWDTSVEKLFFGSGTQLSVL.

This chain connects TRBV6-2 or TRBV6-3 to TRBJ1-6, with 9 bases matching TRBD1. This CDR3 spans 16 amino acids. Germline V gives CDR1 MNHEY, CDR2 SVGEGT. V gave up 6 bases and J gave up 7 bases; unmatched junction bases: 10. The CDR3 DNA reads as TGTGCCAGCAGCCCTCGACTCGGACAGGGGAATTCACCCCTCCACTTT. It specifies CASSPRLGQGNSPLHF.

This clone was seen more than once but under ten times. The CDR3 bases are TGTGCCATCAGTGAGTCAGGGGCCTTCACCGGGGAGCTGTTTTTT. It codes for CAISESGAFTGELFF. V gene TRBV10-3 combines with J gene TRBJ2-2; possibly TRBD1 for D (5 bases). The germline V and J ends were trimmed by 0 bases and 4 bases, with 9 bases remaining between them. The germline V gene has CDR1 ENHRY and CDR2 SYGVKD. This CDR3 has 15 amino acids.

CDR3 protein: CASSQGTLGYNSPLHF. The CDR3 DNA is TGTGCCAGCAGCCAGGGGACTCTGGGATATAATTCACCCCTCCACTTT. This chain joins TRBV4-2 and TRBJ1-6; D perhaps matches TRBD1 (5 bases). CDR3 size: 16 residues. The germline V and J ends were trimmed by 3 bases and 4 bases, with 13 bases remaining between them. Germline V lookup: CDR1 LGHNA, CDR2 YNFKEQ.

The chain combines TRBV7-7 with TRBJ2-6; perhaps TRBD1 as D (6 bases). Germline loops: CDR1 SSHAT, CDR2 FNYEAQ (reference sequence). The CDR3 has 15 amino acids. Trimming shortened V by 5 bases and J by 3 bases, and 11 bases separated the two germline ends. The CDR3 sequence is CASSPGVGGANVLTF. The DNA of the CDR3 is TGTGCCAGCAGCCCAGGGGTCGGTGGGGCCAACGTCCTGACTTTC.

This chain joins TRBV3-1 (or the pseudogene TRBV3-2) and TRBJ1-1; D is possibly TRBD1 (6 bases). The germline V gene encodes CDR1 LGHDT and CDR2 YNNKEL (reference sequence). Between the trimmed V and J ends, which lost 0 bases and 5 bases, there was a span of 16 bases. The length of the CDR3 is 16 residues. The CDR3 protein is CASSQDRMAGETEAFF. The CDR3 coding sequence is TGTGCCAGCAGCCAAGATAGGATGGCAGGGGAGACTGAAGCTTTCTTT.

The chain links TRBV5-6 to TRBJ1-5; no clear D gene. The CDR3 consists of 17 residues. The ends were cut back, 4 bases at V and 0 bases at J, with 17 bases in the middle. Germline V gene lookup returns CDR1 SGHDT and CDR2 YYEEEE. The CDR3 here is CASSLSGRGISNQPQHF. The DNA of the CDR3 is TGTGCCAGCAGCCTTTCCGGGCGCGGGATTAGCAATCAGCCCCAGCATTTT.

This chain connects TRBV29-1 to TRBJ1-1, with D unresolved. Trimming cost V 5 bases and J 4 bases, with 14 bases left between them. Germline-derived CDR1 and CDR2 are SQVTM and ANQGSEA. The CDR3 is 13 residues long. CDR3 protein: CSVWLGASTEAFF. The CDR3 nucleotides are TGCAGCGTTTGGCTGGGCGCGAGCACTGAAGCTTTCTTT.

V is TRBV6-6 and J is TRBJ1-2, with 7 bases fitting TRBD1. There are 16 residues in the CDR3. Trimming cost V 6 bases and J 4 bases; bases outside gene matches: 14. Germline loops: CDR1 MNHNY, CDR2 SVGAGI (reference sequence). The chain's CDR3 is CASRTDRSPLSYGYTF. The CDR3 DNA follows: TGTGCCAGCAGAACGGACAGGTCCCCCCTCTCCTATGGCTACACCTTC.

V and J are TRBV19 and TRBJ2-7, with 10 bases aligning to TRBD2. Germline V gene sequence: CDR1 LNHDA, CDR2 SQIVND (reference sequence). V lost 5 bases, J lost 5 bases, and 12 bases stayed unmatched. This CDR3 contains 16 residues. The CDR3 sequence is CASSLQAGGFGDEQYF. CDR3 coding DNA: TGTGCCAGTAGTCTTCAAGCGGGAGGGTTCGGGGACGAGCAGTACTTC.

This clone came up once. The rearrangement links TRBV5-1 to TRBJ1-3; D is ambiguous. V lost 0 bases to trimming and J lost 0 bases, with 10 bases between them. The CDR3 has 16 amino acids. Germline V CDR1 and CDR2: SGHRS, YFSETQ. The CDR3: CASSLAGPDSGNTIYF. DNA of the CDR3: TGCGCCAGCAGCTTGGCAGGTCCCGACTCTGGAAACACCATATATTTT.

V is TRBV30 and J is TRBJ2-5; 16 bases are shared with TRBD2. In germline, CDR1 is GTSNPN, CDR2 SVGIG (reference sequence). With V trimmed by 1 base and J by 5 bases, 16 bases remained unmatched. This CDR3 contains 20 residues. DNA for the CDR3: TGTGCCTGGAGTGGAGCAGGGTCCGGGACTAGCGGGGGGGCCTGGGAGACCCAGTACTTC. This codes for CAWSGAGSGTSGGAWETQYF.

V and J are TRBV18 and TRBJ1-1, with D hard to call. V was trimmed by 0 bases and J by 4 bases, leaving 9 bases between them. Germline CDR1 KGHSH, CDR2 LQKENI. The CDR3 runs to 14 residues. Here the CDR3 reads CASSPPRGSTEAFF. The CDR3 DNA sequence: TGTGCCAGCTCACCACCTCGGGGAAGCACTGAAGCTTTCTTT.

The V call is TRBV7-6, the J call TRBJ1-5; D is perhaps TRBD1 (6 bases). CDR1 and CDR2 (germline): SGHVS, FNYEAQ. The CDR3 totals 16 residues. V was cut by 1 base and J by 3 bases, with 13 bases left in between. CDR3 in DNA: TGTGCCAGCAGCTTAGTTGGGGACACTACCAATCAGCCCCAGCATTTT. It specifies CASSLVGDTTNQPQHF. The full variable domain, in which reference TRBV7-6 and TRBJ1-5 provide the parts outside the CDR3, is GAGVSQSPRYKVTKRGQDVALRCDPISGHVSLYWYRQALGQGPEFLTYFNYEAQQDKSGLPNDRFSAERPEGSISTLTIQRTEQRDSAMYRCASSLVGDTTNQPQHFGDGTRLSIL.

The rearrangement uses TRBV9 and TRBJ1-1; weak D call: TRBD1 (5 bases). The CDR3 runs 14 residues. Trimming removed 0 bases at V and 4 bases at J, with 10 bases between. Germline values: CDR1 SGDLS, CDR2 YYNGEE. The CDR3 loop reads CASSVGGRATEAFF. The CDR3 region has the DNA TGTGCCAGCAGCGTAGGGGGCAGGGCCACTGAAGCTTTCTTT.

This chain links TRBV7-2 with TRBJ1-3, with D perhaps TRBD1 (6 bases). The CDR3 has 14 residues. With 6 bases removed from V and 5 bases from J, the gap between germline ends came to 14 bases. CDR1 and CDR2 from the germline V gene are SGHTA and FQGNSA. For the CDR3, the DNA is TGTGCCAGCAGTAACGAGGGGGGGCGAAACACCATATATTTT. Amino acid sequence: CASSNEGGRNTIYF.

The gene calls are TRBV4-3 and TRBJ1-3; 8 bases are a match to TRBD1. The CDR3 loop spans 15 amino acids. Trimming removed 0 bases from V and 5 bases from J; junction bases left unmatched: 3. The germline gives CDR1 LGHNA, CDR2 YSLEER. This chain's CDR3 is CASSQDRTGRNTIYF. The DNA of the CDR3 is TGCGCCAGCAGCCAAGATCGGACAGGGCGAAACACCATATATTTT.

J is TRBJ2-5 and V is TRBV27, with D perhaps matching TRBD1 (5 bases). The V gene lost 1 base and the J gene lost 3 bases, with 9 bases spanning the gap. The CDR3 has 14 amino acids. Germline CDR1 MNHEY, CDR2 SMNVEV (reference sequence). The CDR3 region has the DNA TGTGCCAGCAGTTTATTAGGGGAAAAAGAGACCCAGTACTTC. Its protein is CASSLLGEKETQYF.

This chain links TRBV6-2 or TRBV6-3 with TRBJ1-2; possibly TRBD1 for D (5 bases). The V and J ends lost 6 bases and 4 bases respectively, with 12 bases between them. Germline-derived CDR1 and CDR2 are MNHEY and SVGEGT. CDR3 length: 13 amino acids. CDR3 bases: TGTGCCAGCAGCGTCAGGGTCGGCTATGGCTACACCTTC. It is translated as CASSVRVGYGYTF.

V gene TRBV28 combines with J gene TRBJ1-2; the match to TRBD1 covers 9 bases. This CDR3 has 14 amino acids. CDR1 and CDR2 from the germline V gene are MDHEN and SYDVKM. Trimming removed 8 bases from V and 3 bases from J; junction bases left unmatched: 7. CDR3 region: CASQNGQGYYGYTF. In DNA form, the CDR3 reads TGTGCCAGCCAAAATGGACAGGGGTACTATGGCTACACCTTC.

The V and J genes are TRBV7-9 and TRBJ2-1, with D possibly being TRBD2 (6 bases). The CDR3 runs to 17 residues. V lost 5 bases, J lost 4 bases, and 21 bases lay in between. The germline V gene has CDR1 SEHNR and CDR2 FQNEAQ (reference sequence). The CDR3 sequence is CASSPPAGTPGYNEQFF. The CDR3 bases are TGTGCCAGCAGCCCCCCTGCGGGGACCCCGGGTTACAATGAGCAGTTCTTC.

The rearrangement joins TRBV20-1 to TRBJ1-2; TRBD1 matches 11 bases. V gave up 6 bases and J gave up 7 bases; unmatched junction bases: 16. This CDR3 spans 16 amino acids. The germline V gene encodes CDR1 DFQATT and CDR2 SNEGSKA (reference sequence). The CDR3 sequence is CSASPTRTGGAGGYTF. The CDR3 DNA sequence: TGCAGTGCAAGTCCAACCCGGACAGGGGGCGCGGGTGGCTACACCTTC.

This clone appeared many times. The V and J genes are TRBV3-1 (or the pseudogene TRBV3-2) and TRBJ2-1; 9 nucleotides agree with TRBD2. Germline V gene data show CDR1 as LGHDT and CDR2 as YNNKEL (reference sequence). The CDR3 is made up of 20 amino acids. Trimming took 0 bases from V and 5 from J; bases not matched to a gene: 17. CDR3 nucleotide sequence: TGTGCCAGCAGCCAAGATTGGCGACTAGCGGCCCGTAAGAGGAACAATGAGCAGTTCTTC. Amino acid sequence: CASSQDWRLAARKRNNEQFF.